The next 17 T cell receptor beta chains were all read from a single sample in a study of cytomegalovirus exposure and HLA in healthy donors. PCR was performed using 60 Vbeta and 13 Jbeta primers. Data came from immunoSEQ multiplex PCR; TCRdb stores just in-frame clones and leaves some out. The sample contains about 200,000 clones, 80% to 85% of which appear only once. Sequencing was done on a sample of PBMCs. These receptors were taken from a woman younger than 30 in good health and CMV-seronegative.

This clone was counted a few times. V and J are TRBV2 and TRBJ1-4, with TRBD1 matching 7 bases. Looked up from germline, CDR1 is SNHLY and CDR2 is FYNNEI. The J segment lost 8 bases and the V segment lost 6 bases, leaving 18 bases of the junction unmatched. CDR3 length: 17 amino acids. CDR3 in amino acids: CASSLDPFKGAQEKLFF. The CDR3, as DNA: TGTGCCAGCAGCCTCGACCCATTCAAGGGGGCGCAGGAAAAACTGTTTTTT.

The chain employs TRBV5-1 and TRBJ1-2; D possibly corresponds to TRBD1 (6 bases). V lost 3 bases to trimming and J lost 5 bases, with 20 bases between them. There are 16 residues in the CDR3. The germline V gene has CDR1 SGHRS and CDR2 YFSETQ. The CDR3 DNA follows: TGCGCCAGCAGCTCCGTCCCGCAGGGGTTAATTTATGGCTACACCTTC. It codes for CASSSVPQGLIYGYTF.

V and J are TRBV19 and TRBJ2-3, with TRBD2 as a possible D gene (6 bases). V was clipped by 7 bases and J by 4 bases, with 12 bases between them. The CDR3 spans 13 residues. CDR1 and CDR2 (germline): LNHDA, SQIVND (reference sequence). CDR3 sequence reads: CASNPGVPDTQYF. CDR3 sequence (DNA): TGTGCCAGTAATCCGGGAGTCCCAGATACGCAGTATTTT.

The chain has TRBV4-1 and TRBJ2-7; D is perhaps TRBD2 (6 bases). V was shortened by 0 bases and J by 4 bases, with 13 bases between the two germline ends. CDR3 size: 15 residues. Germline V gene lookup returns CDR1 MGHRA and CDR2 YSYEKL. The CDR3 loop reads CASSQEYTGLYEQYF. The CDR3 coding sequence is TGCGCCAGCAGCCAAGAGTATACAGGACTATACGAGCAGTACTTC.

In its sample, this clone was seen once. V usage is TRBV6-1 and J usage is TRBJ1-6; TRBD1 agrees at 8 bases. Germline V lookup: CDR1 MNHNS, CDR2 SASEGT. This CDR3 has 16 residues. The ends lost 4 bases at V and 0 bases at J; junction bases unmatched: 2. The CDR3 region is CASSVGQASYNSPLHF. In DNA form, the CDR3 reads TGTGCCAGCAGTGTGGGACAGGCCTCCTATAATTCACCCCTCCACTTT.

This chain joins TRBV19 and TRBJ2-7, with 9 bases lining up with TRBD1. The junction had 3 bases not matched to a gene; V was cut back by 5 bases and J by 4 bases. The CDR3 is made up of 13 amino acids. Germline V gene lookup returns CDR1 LNHDA and CDR2 SQIVND (reference sequence). CDR3 sequence (DNA): TGTGCCAGTAGTCGACAGGGGGGATACGAGCAGTACTTC. It specifies CASSRQGGYEQYF.

The chain couples TRBV10-2 to TRBJ1-5; 8 bases map to TRBD1. The CDR3 covers 15 residues. Germline-derived CDR1 and CDR2 are WSHSY and SAAADI. The trim removed 6 bases at V and 7 bases at J, leaving 11 bases unmatched. This CDR3 reads CASRLGTGQEQPQHF. The CDR3 coding sequence is TGCGCCAGCAGGTTGGGGACAGGTCAGGAGCAGCCCCAGCATTTT.

This chain links TRBV10-2 with TRBJ2-3, with 7 bases identical to TRBD2. The CDR3 sequence is 14 residues long. The germline V gene has CDR1 WSHSY and CDR2 SAAADI. V shed 7 bases and J 1 base; nucleotides not matched to a gene: 5. The CDR3 is CASNVAGRTDTQYF. The CDR3 DNA sequence: TGCGCCAGCAATGTAGCGGGCCGCACAGATACGCAGTATTTT.

The rearrangement links TRBV13 to TRBJ2-5; 8 bases are a match to TRBD1. Trimming cost V 8 bases and J 2 bases; bases outside gene matches: 7. The CDR3 is made up of 14 amino acids. CDR1 PRHDT and CDR2 FYEKMQ come from the germline V gene (reference sequence). CDR3 amino acids: CASSTRDRQETQYF. The DNA of the CDR3 is TGTGCCAGCTCCACCCGGGACAGGCAAGAGACCCAGTACTTC.

CDR3 residues: CASSATSGISTDTQYF. For the CDR3, the DNA is TGTGCCAGCAGTGCGACTAGCGGGATTAGCACAGATACGCAGTATTTT. J is TRBJ2-3 and V is TRBV6-1, with 11 bases that match TRBD2. Germline V CDR1 and CDR2: MNHNS, SASEGT. CDR3 length: 16 residues. V was clipped by 4 bases and J by 0 bases; unmatched bases: 3.

CDR3 coding DNA: TGTGCCAGTAGTATCATCCGAGCGGCCTACAATGAGCAGTTCTTC. Its translation: CASSIIRAAYNEQFF. The J gene is TRBJ2-1, the V gene TRBV19; perhaps TRBD2 as D (5 bases). Trimming cost V 3 bases and J 2 bases, with 11 bases left between them. This CDR3 region has 15 residues. Looked up from germline, CDR1 is LNHDA and CDR2 is SQIVND (reference sequence).

The V call is TRBV19, the J call TRBJ2-2; 7 nucleotides agree with TRBD2. V dropped 7 bases and J dropped 2; count of bases not matched to a gene: 10. The CDR3 length is 16 residues. The germline V gene has CDR1 LNHDA and CDR2 SQIVND (reference sequence). The CDR3: CASKGSGRANTGELFF. The CDR3 DNA sequence: TGTGCCAGTAAGGGGAGTGGGAGGGCCAACACCGGGGAGCTGTTTTTT.

This clone was counted only a few times. The V and J genes are TRBV30 and TRBJ1-1; possibly TRBD1 for D (6 bases). The length of the CDR3 is 14 residues. V was trimmed by 0 bases and J by 4 bases, leaving 12 bases between them. Germline assignment: CDR1 GTSNPN and CDR2 SVGIG (reference sequence). The CDR3 protein is CAWSVLDSSTEAFF. Written as DNA, the CDR3 is TGTGCCTGGAGTGTTCTGGACAGCTCCACTGAAGCTTTCTTT.

This clone was found once. This rearrangement joins TRBV14 to TRBJ2-7, with TRBD2 identical over 7 bases. V lost 1 base and J lost 2; bases outside the gene matches: 5. The CDR3 extends over 15 amino acids. The germline gives CDR1 SGHDN, CDR2 FVKESK. CDR3 loop: CASSQGRGGPYEQYF. In DNA form, the CDR3 reads TGTGCCAGCAGCCAAGGACGGGGAGGGCCCTACGAGCAGTACTTC. Variable domain in full (rest from reference TRBV14 and TRBJ2-7): EAGVTQFPSHSVIEKGQTVTLRCDPISGHDNLYWYRRVMGKEIKFLLHFVKESKQDESGMPNNRFLAERTGGTYSTLKVQPAELEDSGVYFCASSQGRGGPYEQYFGPGTRLTVT.

The chain links TRBV6-6 to TRBJ2-1, with D tentatively TRBD1 (6 bases). The CDR3 has 16 residues. Germline V gene sequence: CDR1 MNHNY, CDR2 SVGAGI (reference sequence). V dropped 2 bases and J dropped 5 bases, with 16 bases sitting between them. The CDR3 sequence is CASSYTVQGADNEQFF. Here the CDR3 DNA reads TGTGCCAGCAGTTACACCGTACAGGGTGCGGACAATGAGCAGTTCTTC.

J is TRBJ2-7 and V is TRBV7-2; 7 nucleotides line up with TRBD2. From germline, CDR1 is SGHTA and CDR2 FQGNSA. The CDR3 has 14 residues. V lost 0 bases and J lost 3; bases outside the gene matches: 2. The CDR3 spells CASSLAGGYYEQYF. In nucleotides, the CDR3 is TGTGCCAGCAGCTTAGCGGGAGGGTACTACGAGCAGTACTTC.

The chain couples TRBV11-2 to TRBJ1-1; 7 bases line up with TRBD1. Germline CDR1 reads SGHAT; CDR2 reads FQNNGV. Trimming cost V 4 bases and J 0 bases; bases outside gene matches: 5. The CDR3 runs 15 residues. The CDR3 region is CASSSKTGMNTEAFF. Here the CDR3 DNA reads TGTGCCAGCAGCTCCAAGACAGGGATGAACACTGAAGCTTTCTTT.